What follows are 26 T cell receptor beta chains derived from one specimen sequenced in a study of T-cell memory formation after mild COVID-19. TCRdb independently ran MiXCR on the 5' RACE reads; one entry per CDR3 protein. Seen here are about 430,000 distinct CDR3 sequences, 20% to 25% observed once, and the top ten hold 7% to 9.5%. The specimen was PBMCs or a T cell subset sorted from them (not recorded which). The receptors derive from an adult woman who had mild COVID-19 (a few samples of this study predate the infection). Cell type and time point are not known.

This clonotype turned up a few times. The V call is TRBV11-3, the J call TRBJ2-5; D possibly matches TRBD1 or TRBD2 (5 bases each). Germline loops: CDR1 SGHNT, CDR2 YENEEA. The length of the CDR3 is 14 residues. Trimming removed 7 bases from V and 3 bases from J, with 15 bases in between. CDR3 region: CASIQSGPEETQYF. The CDR3 DNA reads as TGTGCCAGCATCCAATCGGGACCCGAAGAGACCCAGTACTTC.

The chain employs TRBV5-1 and TRBJ1-1; no clear D. Germline V gives CDR1 SGHRS, CDR2 YFSETQ. V dropped 4 bases and J dropped 4 bases, with 11 bases sitting between them. The CDR3 is made up of 13 amino acids. The CDR3 is CASSAPKGTEAFF. CDR3 coding DNA: TGCGCCAGCAGCGCTCCGAAGGGCACTGAAGCTTTCTTT.

This clonotype appeared a few times. V is TRBV29-1 and J is TRBJ2-1; D perhaps matches TRBD1 (5 bases). The CDR3 contains 11 residues. V shed 6 bases and J shed 8 bases, with 11 bases lying between them. CDR1 is SQVTM and CDR2 is ANQGSEA in the germline V gene. The CDR3 nucleotides are TGCAGCGTGACGCAGGGCCATGAGCAGTTCTTC. Translated: CSVTQGHEQFF.

This clonotype was seen a handful of times. The chain couples TRBV6-5 to TRBJ2-1, with D maybe TRBD1 (5 bases). Germline CDR1 is MNHEY and CDR2 is SVGAGI. The CDR3 spans 16 residues. Trimming left V 5 bases short and J 0 bases short, with 14 bases between. CDR3: CASSRLTASSYNEQFF. The CDR3 DNA is TGTGCCAGCAGTAGACTGACAGCTAGCTCCTACAATGAGCAGTTCTTC.

This clonotype was seen many times. One end of the junction fails to match germline, which may point to a read error. DNA for the CDR3: TGTGCCAGCAGCTCACAGGGCACAGATACGCAGTATTTT. Translated: CASSSQGTDTQYF. The genes are TRBV5-1 and TRBJ2-3; the D gene is possibly TRBD1 (5 bases). The CDR3 has 13 amino acids. Germline V gene sequence: CDR1 SGHRS, CDR2 YFSETQ.

This clonotype came up many times. The chain joins TRBV29-1 to TRBJ2-1, with 8 bases matching TRBD2. V was clipped by 2 bases and J by 1 base; unmatched bases: 4. This CDR3 is 15 amino acids long. The germline CDR1 and CDR2 sequences are SQVTM and ANQGSEA. In nucleotides, the CDR3 is TGCAGCGTTGAACCAGCGGGAGTTTCCTACAATGAGCAGTTCTTC. Residues: CSVEPAGVSYNEQFF.

A few counts support this clonotype. The chain uses TRBV11-2 and TRBJ1-3; no clear D. With 3 bases removed from V and 3 bases from J, the gap between germline ends came to 6 bases. Germline CDR1 is SGHAT and CDR2 is FQNNGV. This CDR3 is 13 amino acids long. CDR3 sequence: CASSFPDGNTIYF. CDR3 DNA sequence: TGTGCCAGCAGCTTTCCTGATGGAAACACCATATATTTT.

The V gene is TRBV21-1, the J gene TRBJ2-3. TRBV21-1 is termed a pseudogene. This CDR3 is built from 15 residues. The CDR3 DNA is TGTGCCAGCAGCAAAGCCCACCTAGGACCAGATACGCAGTATTTT. Its protein product is CASSKAHLGPDTQYF.

This clonotype was recorded a few times. V gene TRBV7-8 combines with J gene TRBJ1-5; D is ambiguous. Germline V gene lookup returns CDR1 SGHVS and CDR2 FQNEAQ. With 2 bases removed from V and 6 bases from J, the gap between germline ends came to 14 bases. This CDR3 region has 15 residues. Here the CDR3 reads CASSLLTGKVQPQHF. The CDR3, as DNA: TGTGCCAGCAGCTTACTAACCGGGAAAGTTCAGCCCCAGCATTTT.

The chain uses TRBV18 and TRBJ2-7; the match to TRBD2 covers 10 bases. After removal of 3 bases from V and 4 bases from J, the junction contained 9 bases not matched to a gene. This CDR3 is built from 16 residues. The germline V gene has CDR1 KGHSH and CDR2 LQKENI. The DNA for the CDR3 is TGTGCCAGCTCACCGGGGCTAGCGGGGGAGAGGTACGAGCAGTACTTC. Translation: CASSPGLAGERYEQYF.

This clonotype was found a few times. CDR3 region: CASSLEGGGESYEQYF. The CDR3, as DNA: TGTGCCAGCAGTTTGGAGGGAGGGGGAGAGTCCTACGAGCAGTACTTC. The rearrangement links TRBV12-3 or TRBV12-4 to TRBJ2-7, with a weak D call TRBD2 (7 bases). This CDR3 has 16 amino acids. With 3 bases removed from V and 1 base from J, the gap between germline ends came to 16 bases.

CDR3 protein: CASRSSGPNTEAFF. DNA of the CDR3: TGTGCCAGCCGTTCATCCGGGCCGAACACTGAAGCTTTCTTT. The chain carries TRBV6-5 and TRBJ1-1; D remains ambiguous. Trimming cost V 8 bases and J 1 base, with 14 bases left between them. This CDR3 contains 14 residues. CDR1 MNHEY and CDR2 SVGAGI come from the germline V gene.

This clonotype appeared many times. This chain connects TRBV7-2 to TRBJ2-2; 8 positions agree with TRBD2. The trim removed 3 bases at V and 2 bases at J, leaving 5 bases unmatched. Looked up from germline, CDR1 is SGHTA and CDR2 is FQGNSA. This CDR3 contains 16 residues. In DNA, the CDR3 is TGTGCCAGCAGCTTCCACAGCGGGAGTAACACCGGGGAGCTGTTTTTT. It encodes CASSFHSGSNTGELFF.

V gene TRBV20-1 combines with J gene TRBJ2-1, with 11 positions matching TRBD2. The CDR3 consists of 14 residues. Trimming cost V 5 bases and J 10 bases; bases outside gene matches: 10. In germline, CDR1 is DFQATT, CDR2 SNEGSKA (reference sequence). The CDR3 DNA follows: TGCAGTGCTCAAGCTAGCGGGAGGACACGGGAGCAGTTCTTC. This encodes CSAQASGRTREQFF.

This sequence joins TRBV6-5 and TRBJ1-2, with D perhaps TRBD1 (5 bases). In germline, CDR1 is MNHEY, CDR2 SVGAGI. Deletions cut 5 bases from V and 4 bases from J, with 17 bases between. The CDR3 extends over 15 amino acids. CDR3 sequence reads: CASSRPGEIGYGYTF. As DNA, the CDR3 is TGTGCCAGCAGTCGCCCGGGGGAAATCGGCTATGGCTACACCTTC.

V and J are TRBV7-2 and TRBJ2-5, with 8 positions matching TRBD2. After removal of 4 bases from V and 0 bases from J, the junction contained 1 base not matched to a gene. CDR1 is SGHTA, CDR2 FQGNSA, per germline. The CDR3 covers 14 residues. CDR3 coding DNA: TGTGCCAGCAGCTCTAGCGGGTACCAAGAGACCCAGTACTTC. Translation: CASSSSGYQETQYF.

The V call is TRBV4-1, the J call TRBJ1-2; D is possibly TRBD1 (6 bases). The V gene lost 4 bases and the J gene lost 6 bases, with 18 bases spanning the gap. The CDR3 spans 15 residues. Looked up from germline, CDR1 is MGHRA and CDR2 is YSYEKL. CDR3 in DNA: TGCGCCAGCAGCCGAGATCTAAACAGGGCCGATGGCTACACCTTC. Translating it yields CASSRDLNRADGYTF.

CDR3 nucleotides: TGCAGCCTTTCGGACAGTCGGTTCACTGAAGCTTTCTTT. Translated: CSLSDSRFTEAFF. This chain joins TRBV29-1 and TRBJ1-1, with D possibly being TRBD1 (6 bases). This CDR3 contains 13 residues. Germline CDR1 SQVTM, CDR2 ANQGSEA. With 8 bases removed from V and 4 bases from J, the gap between germline ends came to 17 bases.

The genes are TRBV7-9 and TRBJ2-5; 7 bases line up with TRBD2. With V trimmed by 2 bases and J by 2 bases, 11 bases remained unmatched. CDR3 size: 17 residues. Germline CDR1 is SEHNR and CDR2 is FQNEAQ (reference sequence). The CDR3 loop reads CASSLLSGGLHQETQYF. CDR3 DNA: TGTGCCAGCAGCTTACTCTCGGGGGGTCTCCATCAAGAGACCCAGTACTTC.

This clonotype was observed once. This chain links TRBV5-1 with TRBJ1-2, with 7 bases that match TRBD1. Germline trimming cut 0 bases from V and 3 bases from J; bases unmatched to any gene: 8. Germline values: CDR1 SGHRS, CDR2 YFSETQ. The length of the CDR3 is 16 residues. CDR3 DNA: TGCGCCAGCAGCTTGGGGCTTCGGGACAGCGACTATGGCTACACCTTC. Translating it yields CASSLGLRDSDYGYTF.

The table lists this clonotype with a count of one. The chain has TRBV6-2 or TRBV6-3 and TRBJ1-2; 8 nucleotides align to TRBD1. The CDR3 sequence is 17 residues long. Germline lookup yields CDR1 MNHEY and CDR2 SVGEGT. V lost 0 bases, J lost 0 bases, and 6 bases stayed unmatched. This chain's CDR3 is CASSYSGTGYTNYGYTF. Here the CDR3 DNA reads TGTGCCAGCAGTTACTCCGGGACAGGATATACTAACTATGGCTACACCTTC.

The chain links TRBV4-1 to TRBJ1-1; D remains ambiguous. Germline CDR1 is MGHRA and CDR2 is YSYEKL. The CDR3 is 15 residues long. V was trimmed by 4 bases and J by 0 bases, leaving 12 bases between them. DNA for the CDR3: TGCGCCAGCAGCCTCCCCCTAGACCTGAACACTGAAGCTTTCTTT. This sequence encodes CASSLPLDLNTEAFF.

This chain connects TRBV7-2 to TRBJ2-7; 11 bases align to TRBD2. CDR1 SGHTA and CDR2 FQGNSA come from the germline V gene. The length of the CDR3 is 17 residues. The junction had 13 bases not matched to a gene; V was cut back by 2 bases and J by 7 bases. The CDR3 region is CASSLYSGRAFSEEQYF. The CDR3 nucleotides read TGTGCCAGCAGCTTATATAGCGGGAGGGCCTTTTCTGAGGAGCAGTACTTC.

This clonotype was counted ten times or more. The chain employs TRBV12-3 or TRBV12-4 and TRBJ2-4, with D unresolved. Trimming removed 4 bases at V and 9 bases at J, with 10 bases between. This CDR3 contains 12 residues. The CDR3 loop reads CASSSGATIQYF. The CDR3 DNA reads TGTGCCAGCAGTTCGGGCGCGACCATTCAGTACTTC.

This clonotype turned up a few times. V usage is TRBV28 and J usage is TRBJ2-5; maybe TRBD2 (6 bases). The CDR3 is 15 residues long. The V end was cut by 2 bases, the J end by 5 bases, with 15 bases between. Germline V lookup: CDR1 MDHEN, CDR2 SYDVKM. The CDR3: CASSLMPGTGETQYF. Here the CDR3 DNA reads TGTGCCAGCAGTTTAATGCCAGGGACTGGGGAGACCCAGTACTTC.

V gene TRBV7-2 combines with J gene TRBJ1-1; D is unresolved. Germline CDR1 and CDR2: SGHTA and FQGNSA. The V and J ends lost 4 bases and 6 bases respectively, with 12 bases between them. CDR3 size: 13 residues. The CDR3 region has the DNA TGTGCCAGCAGCTCAATCGGACGCCCTGAAGCTTTCTTT. The encoded protein is CASSSIGRPEAFF.